The clone carrying this T cell receptor beta chain was detected only once. Its specificity is not known. Unique molecular identifiers were incorporated during preparation of the TCRbeta library. TCRdb re-called the PCR reads through MiXCR, storing one row per CDR3 protein. Counted here are about a million distinct CDR3 sequences, under 30% occurring once; the ten biggest clones make up over 25%. These data are taken from a study of T-cell reconstitution after alpha-beta-depleted transplantation in children. The CDR3 is 18 amino acids. Trimming took 2 bases from V and 1 from J; bases not matched to a gene: 11. Per germline, CDR1 SNHLY and CDR2 FYNNEI. Study-wide findings and caveats: After one year, T-cell counts and TCRbeta diversity mostly came from new T cells. Expanded graft clones numbering several hundred reportedly gave rise to alpha-beta T cells about two months after transplant. Surviving recipient T cells and thymic progenitors underlay high day-60 TCRbeta diversity in some patients.

This receptor was obtained from a boy under two years old who had a stem cell transplant for SCID, so the T cells may come from the graft donor. The genes are TRBV2 and TRBJ2-3, with TRBD2 matching over 8 bases. Sequences were derived from PBMCs, mostly from graft donor cells, sampled 360 days after TCRalphabeta/CD19-depleted stem cell transplant. Here the CDR3 DNA reads TGTGCCAGCAGTGAACGTTTTGGACTAGCTAGGGGCACAGATACGCAGTATTTT. It specifies CASSERFGLARGTDTQYF.